The 14 T cell receptor beta chains in this list originate from one sample, sequenced in a study of CXCR3-negative and CXCR3-positive naive CD8 T cells. The TRB cDNA libraries were prepared by 5' RACE with UMI labels. TCRdb re-analyzed the 5' RACE reads; it lists each CDR3 protein once, without DNA. This sample contains fewer than 95,000 distinct CDR3 sequences. Material: naive CXCR3- CD8+ T cells from blood. Subset reported: CD45RO-CCR7+CD27+CD95- naive CD8+ T cells lacking CXCR3 (TNR3-). The source is a human donor in good health. Some clones in this sample may be carry-over from other donors' samples.

The chain recombines TRBV10-3 with TRBJ2-1; TCRdb gives TRBD1 as the D gene, but with no DNA this cannot be confirmed. From germline, CDR1 is ENHRY and CDR2 SYGVKD. The CDR3 has 15 amino acids. Here the CDR3 reads CAIRGDGSSYNEQFF.

The genes are TRBV20-1 and TRBJ1-1. Germline V gene data show CDR1 as DFQATT and CDR2 as SNEGSKA (reference sequence). The CDR3 consists of 12 residues. The CDR3 spells CSAVDLNTKAFF.

This sequence joins TRBV14 and TRBJ2-1. Germline V gene data show CDR1 as SGHDN and CDR2 as FVKESK. The CDR3 spans 16 residues. The CDR3: CASSQDGRLTYNEQFF.

V usage is TRBV11-3 and J usage is TRBJ1-2; TCRdb picks TRBD1, but there is no DNA to check that call. CDR3 size: 19 residues. CDR1 and CDR2 from the germline V gene are SGHNT and YENEEA. This CDR3 reads CASSWYRGPDRDRYYGYTF.

This rearrangement joins TRBV29-1 to TRBJ2-7. Germline loops: CDR1 SQVTM, CDR2 ANQGSEA. The CDR3 has 13 residues. CDR3 region: CSVEGLYLYEQYF.

The genes are TRBV29-1 and TRBJ1-2; TCRdb selects TRBD1, and the lack of DNA leaves this call unchecked. CDR3 size: 12 residues. Per germline, CDR1 SQVTM and CDR2 ANQGSEA. The CDR3 loop reads CSVEGGKDGYTF.

V usage is TRBV29-1 and J usage is TRBJ2-5; TCRdb designates TRBD1, a call that cannot be tested without DNA. Germline CDR1 SQVTM, CDR2 ANQGSEA. This CDR3 region has 14 residues. CDR3 amino acids: CSVDLQDSQETQYF.

The chain is built from TRBV6-5 and TRBJ2-2. Germline V CDR1 and CDR2: MNHEY, SVGAGI. CDR3 length equals 15 residues. The CDR3 region is CASSYSTTNTGELFF.

The chain is built from TRBV7-6 and TRBJ2-3. Germline CDR1 and CDR2: SGHVS and FNYEAQ. The CDR3 contains 12 residues. CDR3 amino acids: CASSQAQDTQYF. The complete variable domain, with remaining parts taken from reference TRBV7-6 and TRBJ2-3, reads GAGVSQSPRYKVTKRGQDVALRCDPISGHVSLYWYRQALGQGPEFLTYFNYEAQQDKSGLPNDRFSAERPEGSISTLTIQRTEQRDSAMYRCASSQAQDTQYFGPGTRLTVL.

The chain uses TRBV7-3 and TRBJ2-1. This CDR3 has 14 amino acids. Germline values: CDR1 SGHTA, CDR2 FQGTGA. CDR3 in amino acids: CASSLSLADNEQFF.

This CDR3 is CASSPGHDNQPQHF. This chain uses TRBV5-5 with TRBJ1-5; absent DNA, TCRdb's TRBD1 call cannot be checked. CDR1 SGHKS and CDR2 YYEKEE come from the germline V gene (reference sequence). The CDR3 runs 14 residues.

The V call is TRBV20-1, the J call TRBJ1-5; TCRdb's D call of TRBD1 is untestable without DNA. In germline, CDR1 is DFQATT, CDR2 SNEGSKA (reference sequence). The CDR3 is made up of 15 amino acids. The chain's CDR3 is CSARVPRDGDQPQHF.

The rearrangement links TRBV7-2 to TRBJ2-7; the D call of TRBD1 rests on TCRdb alone, since no DNA is present to check it. Germline assignment: CDR1 SGHTA and CDR2 FQGNSA. The CDR3 runs 14 residues. The CDR3 loop is CAIPGGTDFYEQYF.

This sequence joins TRBV9 and TRBJ2-7; TCRdb returns TRBD1, unconfirmable since there is no DNA. CDR3 length: 15 residues. Looked up from germline, CDR1 is SGDLS and CDR2 is YYNGEE. CDR3 loop: CASGNGQGFPYEQYF.